The entry that follows covers one T cell receptor (beta chain) sequence. With V trimmed by 5 bases and J by 5 bases, 6 bases remained unmatched. This CDR3 has 15 residues. The germline CDR1 and CDR2 sequences are SGHRS and YFSETQ. The record originates from a study of blood T cell repertoires in COVID-19. Profiling relied on immunoSEQ multiplex PCR, and the TCRdb table lists in-frame clones only, not all of them. Of about 390,000 clones in the sample, about 90% were seen once. J is TRBJ1-4 and V is TRBV5-1; the match to TRBD1 covers 10 bases. The material sequenced was peripheral blood. This clonotype was sampled from a woman aged 60-75 years with COVID-19, enrolled during active disease. The CDR3 region is CASRTTGGVNEKLFF. Here the CDR3 DNA reads TGCGCCAGCAGGACGACAGGGGGCGTAAATGAAAAACTGTTTTTT.